This TCR beta chain was recovered during a study of cytomegalovirus exposure and HLA in healthy donors (dated by TCRdb to about 2017). About the study as a whole: In an earlier analysis of some 550 of the donors, 276 Gb of sequence data and 90 million to 120 million unique TCR beta sequences from about 190 million T cells were reported. In the later analysis, no new phenotypic data were used to find candidate immune exposures; instead, reliance was placed on TCR beta sequences and their occurrence across donors. Because of strong linkage in the cohort, roughly five DR-DQ haplotypes were treated as single units for association and clustering. A later genetic analysis took genome-wide SNP genotypes for about 55% of the 666 donors and used that subset as a discovery cohort. All discovery cohort repertoires had been generated on a single sequencing platform. Among a few hundred genotyped donors of the cohort, an average of approximately 230,000 unique TCR beta nucleotide sequences were sequenced per donor, about a sixth of them non-productive. To study patterns of TCR occurrence, a later analysis re-analyzed previously published TCR beta repertoires from 550 to 800 donors and added high-resolution HLA genotyping. Typing coverage varied by locus: 629-630 donors for A, B, C, DRB1 and DQB1; roughly 500 for DQA1; about 570 for DPA1; fewer than 480 for DPB1. The study profiled the T cell repertoires of 666 subjects by immunosequencing and related them to cytomegalovirus serostatus. HLA typing covered class I and class II loci at four-digit resolution. Of the roughly 400 genotyped donors, about 80% fell in the genetic ancestry cluster associated with self-reported Caucasian donors. The study combined high-throughput TCR immunosequencing, statistical association of individual TCRs with disease status, and machine learning to predict cytomegalovirus infection status. Donor age, sex, ethnicity and CMV serostatus were collected together with the repertoire data. An early release covering roughly 640 HLA-typed donors comprised 250 to 350 gigabases of sequencing data and tens of millions of unique TCR sequences. An earlier analysis of approximately 500 of the donors applied high-throughput TCR beta sequencing to assess whether each TCR beta V gene segment acted as functional or pseudogenic. The study was designed to test whether signatures of past pathogen exposure could be identified by cataloging public T cell receptors. A separate validation cohort of over a hundred different subjects was used in addition to the 666-subject first cohort. Study-level results and caveats: Most TCR sequences were seen in very few donors, while some public TCRs were found in many individuals. A further reported finding was that TCR beta sequences accurately predicted the HLA-A and HLA-B alleles for most subjects in the first cohort. In vitro tests confirmed that a few of the cytomegalovirus-associated TCR beta chains recognize cytomegalovirus antigens. Correlated functional status among segregating V segments might be attributable to linkage disequilibrium, but an unknown experimental factor could not be ruled out. Cytomegalovirus status was reported to be diagnosed by the classifier with high specificity and sensitivity in both the original and validation cohorts. According to a later analysis, parvovirus B19, influenza, CMV and Epstein-Barr virus appeared linked to several top co-occurrence clusters. In a later analysis, the rate of TCR association differed among HLA loci, with DRB1 alleles having the most associated TCRs and HLA-C alleles having the fewest. The only immune exposure information available for the cohort was CMV serostatus. Assigning TCR associations to individual alleles was difficult when HLA alleles, especially DR and DQ, strongly co-occurred. The authors suggested that the approach could potentially be generalized to other disease states and immunological phenotypes. In a later analysis, around 17,000 TCR beta sequences were associated with specific HLA alleles at a false discovery rate of 0.05. The study gave a list of under 200 TCR beta chains associated with cytomegalovirus. Presence/absence analyses assumed roughly uniform sequencing depth across donors, an assumption that may not hold. In a later genetic analysis, fewer N-insertions in productive TCRs were reported among donors in an Asian-associated ancestry cluster than the roughly 700-donor mean. HLA typing was unavailable for some donors at each locus, so association tests used only the typed subset. According to a later analysis, most CMV-associated TCR beta chains appeared to be HLA-restricted, and the HLA associations seemed to be driven largely by CMV exposure. V-gene and J-gene trimming of TCR beta chains was associated with a missense DCLRE1C variant in a later genetic analysis, and the association was replicated in an independent cohort. The sequencing pipeline was judged likely to have produced a cluster of highly shared sequence variants as a technical artifact. The cohort was sequenced for TCR beta chains only, and without alpha or paired-chain data the features that could be detected were limited. In an earlier analysis of 500 to 650 of the donors, most TCR beta V segments appeared in productive rearrangements about 87% or about 30% of the time, broadly matching IMGT annotations. A later analysis found that HLA-associated TCR beta chains were more clonally expanded and had lower generation probabilities than equally common non-associated chains. About 17 rarely observed V segments, including chromosome 9 orphons, were excluded from the earlier analysis of just under 600 of the donors because counts were too low. Some IMGT-functional V segments, including TRBV6-2 and TRBV6-3, could not be told apart with the 87-base-pair reads, so those segments were excluded.

The cohort comprised fewer than 700 healthy bone marrow donors. At the time of sampling, all cohort members were nominally healthy, though unrecorded immune exposures were likely present. The donor tested CMV seronegative, placing the donor among the 350 to 400 seronegative members of the cohort. A peripheral blood sample was provided by each donor, and peripheral blood mononuclear cells were used for TCR beta sequencing. Genomic DNA was extracted from the blood cell samples with the Qiagen DNeasy Blood Extraction Kit. Reading the germline V gene (reference sequence) gives CDR1 LNHDA and CDR2 SQIVND. Trimming accounts for 6 bases at V and 1 base at J, while the number of junction bases matched to no gene is 11. The CDR3 holds 17 amino acids from the cysteine to the phenylalanine. Only the CDR3 region is kept as DNA, spanning 51 bases read in frame from base 1. The library was obtained by the immunoSEQ multiplex PCR assay. The multiplex PCR relied on a mix of 60 forward primers for TCR Vbeta segments and 13 reverse primers for TCR Jbeta segments. A multiplex PCR assay on genomic DNA amplified the CDR3 region of rearranged TCR beta genes. Amplified TCR beta libraries were sequenced as 87-base-pair reads on the Illumina HiSeq System. The paper's data handling went like this. A later analysis counted about 76 million unique TCR beta chains across the 700 or so repertoires, and 10 million to 11 million of these chains were shared by at least two donors. Raw reads were error-corrected and collapsed into unique sequences with a nearest-neighbor algorithm that merged closely related sequences to remove PCR and sequencing errors. Alignment of CDR3 sequences to IMGT reference sequences was used to assign V, D and J gene segments. For a sequence to be retained, a match of at least six nucleotides was required to both a V gene segment and a J gene segment. A rearrangement was called productive if the CDR3 had no stop codons and remained in frame with V and J, and every other rearrangement was called non-productive. CDR3 was defined by IMGT convention, running from the second conserved V-encoded cysteine to the conserved J-encoded phenylalanine. The earlier analysis of about 640 of the donors excluded any sequence lacking an unambiguous match to a single V gene segment. An earlier analysis of under 750 of the donors called V segments functional above 56.7% productive rearrangements and segregating when the between-donor standard deviation exceeded 5%. A statistical classification framework was built for diagnosing cytomegalovirus status from the catalog of TCR beta chain sequences. V and J gene assignment, in a later analysis, came from comparing TCR nucleotide sequences with IMGT/GENE-DB human TR gene sequences. Using the TCRdist pipeline, a later analysis assigned CDR3 sequences along with most-parsimonious VDJ recombination scenarios. A later analysis defined each TCR beta chain by its CDR3 amino acid sequence plus V-gene family, and excluded reads lacking a unique V-gene family. In a later analysis, fewer than 650 highly shared, low-generation-probability nucleotide sequences were removed to address suspected cross-contamination and a sequencing artifact. For each public chain, a later analysis derived a clonal expansion index from normalized ranks of inferred template counts within each repertoire. A later analysis computed generation probabilities with a VDJ recombination model fitted to out-of-frame rearrangements, and checked the results against IGoR. In a later analysis, hypergeometric tests were used to score TCR-TCR, TCR-HLA and TCR-CMV co-occurrence, with a repertoire-size bias correction applied to TCR pairs. A later analysis estimated false discovery rates by permuting HLA or CMV assignments 20 times. In a later analysis, co-occurring TCRs were grouped using DBSCAN, and TCRdist sequence similarity was added for clustering within HLA-allele-positive subsets. Repertoires with fewer than 30,000 or more than 120,000 public chains, plus five repertoires with anomalous nucleotide sharing, were excluded from co-occurrence clustering. As stored in TCRdb, this immuneACCESS dataset retains in-frame rearrangements with V and J assigned. A fraction of the clones does not appear; measured against another copy, unresolved V genes explain less than half of the discrepancy, and the remainder lacks a known reason. V and J calls and clone size are copied from that table; D and trimming were computed from the DNA. A total of some 150,000 clones appear in this sample, roughly 80% of them only once. The top ten clonotypes cover 2.5% to 3.5% of the sample.

Notes on this clone: Which antigen it targets is not known. Base quality data are lacking; no much larger clone is found one base away.

The source material was PBMCs. The sequence derives from a woman in her 30s in good health and CMV-seronegative. The chain is encoded by TRBV19 joined to TRBJ2-1; TRBD1 lines up with 8 middle nucleotides. The bases are TGTGCCAGTAGGAATGGGGACAGGTTCAAATCCTACAATGAGCAGTTCTTC. This yields the protein CASRNGDRFKSYNEQFF.